There are many counts of the clone carrying this TCR beta chain. The ends lost 1 base at V and 3 bases at J; junction bases unmatched: 4. This CDR3 comprises 16 residues. Germline V gene data show CDR1 as ENHRY and CDR2 as SYGVKD. The sample comes from a study of regulatory T cells in long-lasting Graves disease. Combining iRepertoire HTBI primers with Arm-PCR of CDR3 regions, the authors built TCR beta libraries. TCRdb re-called the multiplex PCR reads with MiXCR, one entry per CDR3 protein. Altogether more than 300,000 distinct CDR3 sequences are present, roughly 15% being singletons, with the ten largest covering around 21%. Time point defined: newly diagnosed GD, antithyroid drugs for less than 3 months. Scientists built the TCR library using RNA that was extracted from PBMCs. These data also formed part of another study, on T cells in Graves' hyperthyroidism and ophthalmopathy. From that paper: A first-round RT-PCR of the TCR CDR3 used the HTBI primer set.

The chain carries TRBV10-3 and TRBJ2-1; TRBD2 agrees at 9 bases. The receptor's source is a woman between 18 and 30 years old with Graves disease. Sequenced material: peripheral blood mononuclear cells (PBMCs), taken at new diagnosis, from a patient treated with antithyroid drugs. As DNA, the CDR3 is TGTGCCATCAGTGAGTTAGCGGGGGAACACTACAATGAGCAGTTCTTC. This encodes CAISELAGEHYNEQFF.